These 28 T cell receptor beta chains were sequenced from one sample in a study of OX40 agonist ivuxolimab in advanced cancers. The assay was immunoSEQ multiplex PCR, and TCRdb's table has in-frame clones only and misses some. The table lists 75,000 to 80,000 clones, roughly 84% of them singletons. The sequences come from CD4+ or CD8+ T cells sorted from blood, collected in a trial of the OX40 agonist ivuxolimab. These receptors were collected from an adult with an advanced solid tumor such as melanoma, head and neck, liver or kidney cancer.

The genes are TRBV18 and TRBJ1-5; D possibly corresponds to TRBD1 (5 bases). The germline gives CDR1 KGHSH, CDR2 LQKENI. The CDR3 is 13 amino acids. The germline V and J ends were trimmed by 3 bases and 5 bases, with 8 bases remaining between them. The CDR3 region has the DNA TGTGCCAGCTCACCGCAGGGTCATCAGCCCCAGCATTTT. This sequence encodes CASSPQGHQPQHF.

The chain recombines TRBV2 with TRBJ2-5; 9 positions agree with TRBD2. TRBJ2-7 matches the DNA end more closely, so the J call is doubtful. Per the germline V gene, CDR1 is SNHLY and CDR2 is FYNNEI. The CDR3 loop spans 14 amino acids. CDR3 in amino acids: CASTLTSGVYEQYF. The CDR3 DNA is TGTGCCAGCACTCTGACTAGCGGAGTTTACGAGCAGTACTTC.

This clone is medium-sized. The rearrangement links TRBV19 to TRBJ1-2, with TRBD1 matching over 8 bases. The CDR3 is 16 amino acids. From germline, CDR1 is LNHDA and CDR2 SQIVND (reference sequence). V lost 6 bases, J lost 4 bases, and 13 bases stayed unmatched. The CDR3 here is CASSPFEMTGAYGYTF. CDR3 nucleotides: TGTGCCAGTAGCCCCTTCGAAATGACAGGGGCCTATGGCTACACCTTC.

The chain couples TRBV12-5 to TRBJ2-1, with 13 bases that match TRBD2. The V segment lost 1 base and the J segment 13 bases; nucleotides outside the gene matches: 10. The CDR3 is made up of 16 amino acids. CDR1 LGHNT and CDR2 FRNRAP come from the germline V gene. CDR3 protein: CASGLASLAGGVEQFF. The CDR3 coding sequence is TGTGCTAGTGGTTTGGCCTCACTAGCGGGAGGGGTGGAACAGTTCTTC.

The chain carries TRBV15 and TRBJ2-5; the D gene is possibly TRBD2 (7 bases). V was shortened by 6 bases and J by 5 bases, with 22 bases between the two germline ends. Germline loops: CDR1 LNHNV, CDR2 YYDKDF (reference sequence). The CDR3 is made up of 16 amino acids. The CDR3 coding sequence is TGTGCCACCAGTCCCAAAGGGGGGGGCCTAGTGGAGACCCAGTACTTC. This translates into CATSPKGGGLVETQYF.

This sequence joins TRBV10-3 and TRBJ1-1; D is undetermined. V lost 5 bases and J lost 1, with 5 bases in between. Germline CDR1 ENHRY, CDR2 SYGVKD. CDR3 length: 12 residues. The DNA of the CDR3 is TGTGCCATCAGTATAGGGAACACTGAAGCTTTCTTT. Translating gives CAISIGNTEAFF.

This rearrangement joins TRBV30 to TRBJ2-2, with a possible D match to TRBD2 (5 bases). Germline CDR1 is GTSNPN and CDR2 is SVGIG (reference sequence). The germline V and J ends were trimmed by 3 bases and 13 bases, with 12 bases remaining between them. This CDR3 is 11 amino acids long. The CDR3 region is CAWRPGRGLFF. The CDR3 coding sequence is TGTGCCTGGAGGCCCGGACGGGGGCTGTTTTTT. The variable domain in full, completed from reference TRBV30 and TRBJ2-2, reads SQTIHQWPATLVQPVGSPLSLECTVEGTSNPNLYWYRQAAGRGLQLLFYSVGIGQISSEVPQNLSASRPQDRQFILSSKKLLLSDSGFYLCAWRPGRGLFFGEGSRLTVL.

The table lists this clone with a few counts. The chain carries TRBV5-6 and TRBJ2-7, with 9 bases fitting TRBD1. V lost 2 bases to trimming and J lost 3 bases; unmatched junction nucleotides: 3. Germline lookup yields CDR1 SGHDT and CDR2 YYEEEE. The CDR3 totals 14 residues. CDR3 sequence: CASSFRDRVYEQYF. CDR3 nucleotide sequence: TGTGCCAGCAGCTTCCGGGACAGGGTCTACGAGCAGTACTTC.

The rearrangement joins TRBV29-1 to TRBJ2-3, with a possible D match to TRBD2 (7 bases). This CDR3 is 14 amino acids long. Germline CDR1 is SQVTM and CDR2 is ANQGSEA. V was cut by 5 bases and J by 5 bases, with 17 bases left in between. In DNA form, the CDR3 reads TGCAGCGTTTCTGCGGGGGCCGAGGGAGATACGCAGTATTTT. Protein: CSVSAGAEGDTQYF.

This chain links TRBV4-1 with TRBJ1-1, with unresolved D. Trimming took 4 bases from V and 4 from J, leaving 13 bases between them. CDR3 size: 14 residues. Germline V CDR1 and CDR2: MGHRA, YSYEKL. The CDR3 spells CASSPGPMVTEAFF. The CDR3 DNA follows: TGCGCCAGCAGCCCCGGCCCGATGGTCACTGAAGCTTTCTTT.

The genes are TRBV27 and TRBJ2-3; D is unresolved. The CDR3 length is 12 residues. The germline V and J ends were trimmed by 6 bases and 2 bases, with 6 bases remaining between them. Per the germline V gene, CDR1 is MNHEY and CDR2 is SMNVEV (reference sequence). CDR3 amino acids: CASSPSTDTQYF. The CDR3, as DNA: TGTGCCAGCAGCCCGTCCACAGATACGCAGTATTTT.

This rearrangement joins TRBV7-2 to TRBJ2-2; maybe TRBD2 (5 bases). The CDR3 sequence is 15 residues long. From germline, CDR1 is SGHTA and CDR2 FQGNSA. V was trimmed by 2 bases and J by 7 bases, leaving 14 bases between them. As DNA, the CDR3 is TGTGCCAGCAGCTTAAATCAACGGAGGAGCGGGGAGCTGTTTTTT. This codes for CASSLNQRRSGELFF.

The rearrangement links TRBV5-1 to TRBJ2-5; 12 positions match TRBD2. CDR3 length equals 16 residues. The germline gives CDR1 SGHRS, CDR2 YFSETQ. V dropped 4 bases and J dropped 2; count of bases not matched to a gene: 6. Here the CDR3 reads CASSRGLAGSQETQYF. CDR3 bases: TGCGCCAGCAGCCGCGGACTAGCGGGGAGTCAAGAGACCCAGTACTTC.

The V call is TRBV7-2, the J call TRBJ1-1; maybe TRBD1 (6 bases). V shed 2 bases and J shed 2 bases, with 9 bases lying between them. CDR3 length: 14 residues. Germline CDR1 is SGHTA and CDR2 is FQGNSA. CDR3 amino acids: CASSLWGGNTEAFF. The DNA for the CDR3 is TGTGCCAGCAGCTTATGGGGGGGCAACACTGAAGCTTTCTTT.

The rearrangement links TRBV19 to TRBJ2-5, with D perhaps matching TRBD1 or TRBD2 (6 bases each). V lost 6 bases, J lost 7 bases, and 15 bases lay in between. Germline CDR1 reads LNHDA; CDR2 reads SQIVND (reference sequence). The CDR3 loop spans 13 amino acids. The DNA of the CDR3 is TGTGCCAGTAGCGGGACATTGGAGGGGACCCAGTACTTC. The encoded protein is CASSGTLEGTQYF.

As DNA, the CDR3 is TGTGCCATCAGTGACTCCGCCCTTAATGAAAAACTGTTTTTT. It encodes CAISDSALNEKLFF. The chain joins TRBV10-3 to TRBJ1-4; D is ambiguous. CDR1 and CDR2 (germline): ENHRY, SYGVKD. The V end lost 3 bases, the J end lost 4 bases, and 9 bases lay between the germline ends. The CDR3 is 14 residues long.

CDR3: CASSAWGANTEAFF. DNA for the CDR3: TGTGCCAGCAGTGCTTGGGGGGCCAACACTGAAGCTTTCTTT. The V call is TRBV2, the J call TRBJ1-1; possibly TRBD1 for D (6 bases). The CDR3 length is 14 residues. Trimming left V 4 bases short and J 2 bases short, with 11 bases between. Per germline, CDR1 SNHLY and CDR2 FYNNEI.

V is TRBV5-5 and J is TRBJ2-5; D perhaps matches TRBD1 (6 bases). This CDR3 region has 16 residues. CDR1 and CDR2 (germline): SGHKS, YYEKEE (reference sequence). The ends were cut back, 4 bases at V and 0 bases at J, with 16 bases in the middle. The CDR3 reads CASSTARDKYQETQYF. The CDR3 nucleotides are TGTGCCAGCAGCACCGCCCGGGACAAGTACCAAGAGACCCAGTACTTC.

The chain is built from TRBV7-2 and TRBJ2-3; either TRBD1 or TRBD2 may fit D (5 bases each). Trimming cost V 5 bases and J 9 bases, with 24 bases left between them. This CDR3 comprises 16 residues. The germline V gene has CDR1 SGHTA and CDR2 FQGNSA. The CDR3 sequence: CASSTPGSGVGETQYF. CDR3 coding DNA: TGTGCCAGCAGCACCCCGGGGAGCGGAGTGGGGGAGACGCAGTATTTT.

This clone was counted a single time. As DNA, the CDR3 is TGTGCCAGCAGTTTATTCCAGTCCGGGGAGCTGTTTTTT. Its protein is CASSLFQSGELFF. The rearrangement joins TRBV28 to TRBJ2-2; D is uncertain. Germline assignment: CDR1 MDHEN and CDR2 SYDVKM. This CDR3 contains 13 residues. V was trimmed by 1 base and J by 6 bases, leaving 6 bases between them.

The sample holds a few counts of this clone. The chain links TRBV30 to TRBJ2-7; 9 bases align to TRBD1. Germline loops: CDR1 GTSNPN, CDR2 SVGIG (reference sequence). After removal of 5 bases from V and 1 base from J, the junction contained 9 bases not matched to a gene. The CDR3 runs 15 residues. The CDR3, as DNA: TGTGCCTGGTCCCCGGGACAGGGAATTTCCTACGAGCAGTACTTC. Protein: CAWSPGQGISYEQYF.

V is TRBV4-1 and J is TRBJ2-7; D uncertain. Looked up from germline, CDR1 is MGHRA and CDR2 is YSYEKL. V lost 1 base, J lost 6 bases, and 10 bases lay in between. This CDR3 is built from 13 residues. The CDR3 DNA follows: TGCGCCAGCAGCCAAGTTGCGGTGGGCGAGCAGTACTTC. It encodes CASSQVAVGEQYF.

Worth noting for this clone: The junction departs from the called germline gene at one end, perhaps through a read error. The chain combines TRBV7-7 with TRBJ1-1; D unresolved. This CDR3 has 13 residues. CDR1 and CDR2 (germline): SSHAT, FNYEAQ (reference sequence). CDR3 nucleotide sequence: TGTGCTAGCAGCTTTGACGCGAACACTGAAGCTTTCTTT. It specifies CASSFDANTEAFF. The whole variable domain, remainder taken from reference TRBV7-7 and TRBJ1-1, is GAGVSQSPRYKVTKRGQDVTLRCDPISSHATLYWYQQALGQGPEFLTYFNYEAQPDKSGLPSDRFSAERPEGSISTLTIQRTEQRDSAMYRCASSFDANTEAFFGQGTRLTVV.

The DNA of the CDR3 is TGTGCCAGCTCACCCGGGGGGGGTGAAGCTTTCTTT. Encoded protein: CASSPGGGEAFF. The chain employs TRBV18 and TRBJ1-1; TRBD1 is a possible D gene (5 bases). The V gene's germline CDR1 is KGHSH and CDR2 LQKENI. The CDR3 loop spans 12 amino acids. The germline V and J ends were trimmed by 3 bases and 7 bases, with 9 bases remaining between them.

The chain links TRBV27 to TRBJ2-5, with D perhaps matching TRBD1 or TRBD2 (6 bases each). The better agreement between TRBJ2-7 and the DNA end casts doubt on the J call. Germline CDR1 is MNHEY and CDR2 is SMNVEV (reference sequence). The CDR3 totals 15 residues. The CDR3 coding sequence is TGTGCCAGCAGTGTACTTCCGGGGGCTAACTACGAGCAGTACTTC. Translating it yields CASSVLPGANYEQYF.

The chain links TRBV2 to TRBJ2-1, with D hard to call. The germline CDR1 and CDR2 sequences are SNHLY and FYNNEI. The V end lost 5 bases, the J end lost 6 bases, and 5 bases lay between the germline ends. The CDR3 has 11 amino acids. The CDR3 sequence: CASSWTNEQFF. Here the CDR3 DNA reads TGTGCCAGCAGTTGGACCAATGAGCAGTTCTTC.

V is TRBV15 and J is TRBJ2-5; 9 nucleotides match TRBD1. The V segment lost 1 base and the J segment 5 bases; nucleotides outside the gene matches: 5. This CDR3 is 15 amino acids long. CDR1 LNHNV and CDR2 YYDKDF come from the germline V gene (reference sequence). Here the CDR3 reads CATSRAGTGSETQYF. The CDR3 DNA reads TGTGCCACCAGCAGAGCTGGGACAGGGTCGGAGACCCAGTACTTC. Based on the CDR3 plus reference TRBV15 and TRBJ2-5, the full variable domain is DAMVIQNPRYQVTQFGKPVTLSCSQTLNHNVMYWYQQKSSQAPKLLFHYYDKDFNNEADTPDNFQSRRPNTSFCFLDIRSPGLGDTAMYLCATSRAGTGSETQYFGPGTRLLVL.

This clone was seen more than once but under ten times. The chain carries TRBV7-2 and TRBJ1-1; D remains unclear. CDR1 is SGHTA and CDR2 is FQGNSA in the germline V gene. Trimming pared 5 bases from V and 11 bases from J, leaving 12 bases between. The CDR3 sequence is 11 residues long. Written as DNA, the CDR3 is TGTGCCAGCAGCGCAGCGCTGGGGGCTTTCTTT. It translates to CASSAALGAFF.